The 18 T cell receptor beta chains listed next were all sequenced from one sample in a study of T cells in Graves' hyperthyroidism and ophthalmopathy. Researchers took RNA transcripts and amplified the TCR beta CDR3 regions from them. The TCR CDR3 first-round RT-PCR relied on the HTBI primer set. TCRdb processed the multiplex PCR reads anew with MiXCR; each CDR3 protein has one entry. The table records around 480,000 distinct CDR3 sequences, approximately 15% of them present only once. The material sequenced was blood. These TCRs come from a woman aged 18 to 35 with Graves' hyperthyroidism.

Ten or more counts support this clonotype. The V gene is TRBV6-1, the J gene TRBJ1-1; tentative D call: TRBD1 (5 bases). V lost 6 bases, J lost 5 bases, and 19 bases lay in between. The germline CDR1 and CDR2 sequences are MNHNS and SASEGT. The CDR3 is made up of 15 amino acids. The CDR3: CASSPLGEGRTEAFF. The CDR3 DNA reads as TGTGCCAGCAGCCCCCTTGGGGAGGGGCGGACTGAAGCTTTCTTT.

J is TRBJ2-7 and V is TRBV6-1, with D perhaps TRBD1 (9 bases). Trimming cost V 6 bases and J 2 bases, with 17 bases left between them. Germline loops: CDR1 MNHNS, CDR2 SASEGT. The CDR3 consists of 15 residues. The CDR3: CASSPRGDRAYEQYV. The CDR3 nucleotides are TGTGCCAGCAGCCCGCGGGGGGACAGGGCCTACGAGCAGTACGTC.

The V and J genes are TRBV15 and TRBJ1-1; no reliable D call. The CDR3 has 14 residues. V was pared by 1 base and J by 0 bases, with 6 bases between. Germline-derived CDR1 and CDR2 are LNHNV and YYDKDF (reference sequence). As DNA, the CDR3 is TGTGCCACCAGCAGAGGGGCTTTGAACACTGAAGCTTTCTTT. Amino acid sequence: CATSRGALNTEAFF.

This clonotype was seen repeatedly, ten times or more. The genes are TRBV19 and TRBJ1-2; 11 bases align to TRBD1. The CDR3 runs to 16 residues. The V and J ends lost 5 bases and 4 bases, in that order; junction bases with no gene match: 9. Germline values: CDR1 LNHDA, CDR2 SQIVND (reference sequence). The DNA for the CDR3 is TGTGCCAGTAGTCGGACAGGGGGCAACCCGATCTATGGCTACACCTTC. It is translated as CASSRTGGNPIYGYTF.

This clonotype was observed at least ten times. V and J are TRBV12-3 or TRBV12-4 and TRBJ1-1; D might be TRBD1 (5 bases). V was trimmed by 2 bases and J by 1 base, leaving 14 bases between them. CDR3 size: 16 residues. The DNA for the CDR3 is TGTGCCAGCAGTTTATGGGGCCGGACCCCGAACACTGAAGCTTTCTTT. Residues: CASSLWGRTPNTEAFF.

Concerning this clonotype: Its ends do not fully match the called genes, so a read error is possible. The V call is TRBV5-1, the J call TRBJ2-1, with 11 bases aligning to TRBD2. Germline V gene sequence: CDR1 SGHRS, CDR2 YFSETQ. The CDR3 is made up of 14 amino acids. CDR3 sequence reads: CASSQDSLAGGQIF. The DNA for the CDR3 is TGCGCCAGCAGCCAAGATTCTCTAGCGGGAGGTCAAATCTTC. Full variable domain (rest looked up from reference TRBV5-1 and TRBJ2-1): KAGVTQTPRYLIKTRGQQVTLSCSPISGHRSVSWYQQTPGQGLQFLFEYFSETQRNKGNFPGRFSGRQFSNSRSEMNVSTLELGDSALYLCASSQDSLAGGQIFGPGTRLTVL.

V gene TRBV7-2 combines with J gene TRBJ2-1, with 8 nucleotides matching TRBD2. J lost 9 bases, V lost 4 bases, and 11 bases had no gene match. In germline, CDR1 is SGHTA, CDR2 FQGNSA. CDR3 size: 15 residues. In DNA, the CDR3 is TGTGCCAGCAGCTCCACGGCCCTAACTAGCGGTGAGCAGTTCTTC. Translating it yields CASSSTALTSGEQFF.

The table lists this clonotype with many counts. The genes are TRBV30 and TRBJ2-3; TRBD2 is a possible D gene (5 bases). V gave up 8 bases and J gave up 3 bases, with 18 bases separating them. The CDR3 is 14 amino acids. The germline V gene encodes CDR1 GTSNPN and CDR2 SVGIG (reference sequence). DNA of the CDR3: TGTGCCGCAACTGAGCGGAGTGGGACAGATACGCAGTATTTT. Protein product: CAATERSGTDTQYF.

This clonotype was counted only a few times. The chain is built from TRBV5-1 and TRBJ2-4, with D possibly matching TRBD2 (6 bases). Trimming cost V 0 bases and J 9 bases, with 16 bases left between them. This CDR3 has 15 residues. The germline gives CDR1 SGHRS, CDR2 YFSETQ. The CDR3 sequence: CASSLDGGPWSIQYF. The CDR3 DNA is TGCGCCAGCAGCTTGGATGGAGGGCCGTGGAGCATTCAGTACTTC.

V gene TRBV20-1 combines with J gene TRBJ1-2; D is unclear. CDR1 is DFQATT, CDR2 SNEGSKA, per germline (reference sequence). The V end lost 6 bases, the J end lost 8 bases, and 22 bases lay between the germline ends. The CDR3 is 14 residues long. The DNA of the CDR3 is TGCAGTGCCCAAGCGGAGGGAAAAGGGTGGGGCTACACCTTC. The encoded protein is CSAQAEGKGWGYTF.

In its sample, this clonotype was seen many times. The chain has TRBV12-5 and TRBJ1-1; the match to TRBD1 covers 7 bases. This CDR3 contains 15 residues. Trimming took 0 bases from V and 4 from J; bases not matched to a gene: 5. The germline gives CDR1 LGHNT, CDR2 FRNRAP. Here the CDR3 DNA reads TGTGCTAGTGGTTTGGTAGACAGGGTGGGCACTGAAGCTTTCTTT. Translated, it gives CASGLVDRVGTEAFF.

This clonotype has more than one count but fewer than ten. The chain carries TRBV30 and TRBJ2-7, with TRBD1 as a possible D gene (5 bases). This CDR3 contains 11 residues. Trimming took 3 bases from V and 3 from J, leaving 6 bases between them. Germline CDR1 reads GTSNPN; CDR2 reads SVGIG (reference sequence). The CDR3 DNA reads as TGTGCCTGGAGGGACAACTACGAGCAGTACGTC. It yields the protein CAWRDNYEQYV.

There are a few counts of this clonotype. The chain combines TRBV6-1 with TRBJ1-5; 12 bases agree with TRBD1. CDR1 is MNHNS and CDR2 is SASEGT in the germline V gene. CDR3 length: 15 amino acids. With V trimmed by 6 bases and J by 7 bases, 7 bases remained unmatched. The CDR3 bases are TGTGCCAGCAGACCCGGGACAGGGGGCGAGCAGCCCCAGCATTTT. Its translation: CASRPGTGGEQPQHF.

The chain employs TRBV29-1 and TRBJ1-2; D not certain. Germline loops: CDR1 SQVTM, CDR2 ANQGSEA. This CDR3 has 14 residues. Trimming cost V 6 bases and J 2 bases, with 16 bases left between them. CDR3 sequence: CSVAGGEQNYGYTF. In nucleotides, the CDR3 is TGCAGCGTAGCCGGCGGGGAGCAAAACTATGGCTACACCTTC. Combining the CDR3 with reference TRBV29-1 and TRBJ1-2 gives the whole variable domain SAVISQKPSRDICQRGTSLTIQCQVDSQVTMMFWYRQQPGQSLTLIATANQGSEATYESGFVIDKFPISRPNLTFSTLTVSNMSPEDSSIYLCSVAGGEQNYGYTFGSGTRLTVV.

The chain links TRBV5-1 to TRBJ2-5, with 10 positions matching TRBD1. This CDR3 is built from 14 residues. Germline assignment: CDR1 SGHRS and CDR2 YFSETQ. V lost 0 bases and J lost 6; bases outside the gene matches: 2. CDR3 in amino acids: CASSLGQGAKTQYF. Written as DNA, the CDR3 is TGCGCCAGCAGCTTGGGACAGGGGGCAAAGACCCAGTACTTC.

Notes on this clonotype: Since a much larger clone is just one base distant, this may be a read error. The CDR3 here is CASSDYRTQIYNEQFF. For the CDR3, the DNA is TGTGCCAGCAGTGATTATCGGACACAGATATACAATGAGCAGTTCTTC. This chain uses TRBV6-1 with TRBJ2-1; perhaps TRBD1 as D (5 bases). The length of the CDR3 is 16 residues. CDR1 and CDR2 from the germline V gene are MNHNS and SASEGT. Deletions cut 3 bases from V and 4 bases from J, with 16 bases between.

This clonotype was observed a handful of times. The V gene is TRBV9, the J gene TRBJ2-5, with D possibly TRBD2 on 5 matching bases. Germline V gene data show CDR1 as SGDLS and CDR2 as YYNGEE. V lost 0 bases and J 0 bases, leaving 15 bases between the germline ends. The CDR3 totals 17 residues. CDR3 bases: TGTGCCAGCAGCGTAGATGACGTAGCGTACCACCAAGAGACCCAGTACTTC. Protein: CASSVDDVAYHQETQYF.

The CDR3 spells CASLPRGSHGYTF. As DNA, the CDR3 is TGTGCCAGTCTCCCCCGGGGCTCTCATGGCTACACCTTC. This chain joins TRBV19 and TRBJ1-2; a possible D gene is TRBD1 (5 bases). The CDR3 spans 13 residues. Trimming took off 8 bases at V and 6 bases at J, with 16 bases between the two ends. Germline V gene lookup returns CDR1 LNHDA and CDR2 SQIVND (reference sequence).